The T cell receptor beta chain under discussion was sequenced for a study of Graves' ophthalmopathy and Graves' hyperthyroidism. Ineligible for inclusion were patients with other autoimmune diseases, uncontrolled infections, pregnancy or lactation. Germline CDR1 reads SEHNR; CDR2 reads FQNEAQ (reference sequence). The V segment lost 1 base and the J segment 1 base; nucleotides outside the gene matches: 1. The CDR3 consists of 15 residues. RNA transcripts served as template for amplifying TCR beta CDR3 sequences. Investigators did first-round RT-PCR with HTBI primers, then second-round multiplex PCR. TCRdb ran MiXCR on the multiplex PCR reads and lists one entry per CDR3 protein. The table lists hundreds of thousands of distinct CDR3 sequences, more than 40% of them singletons, with about 3.3% in the top ten.

The chain has TRBV7-9 and TRBJ2-1; 7 bases fit TRBD2. The receptor was derived from an adult man with Graves' ophthalmopathy. Sequenced sample: peripheral blood. CDR3 DNA sequence: TGTGCCAGCAGCTTAGACGGGGGGTCCTACAATGAGCAGTTCTTC. Translated, it gives CASSLDGGSYNEQFF.